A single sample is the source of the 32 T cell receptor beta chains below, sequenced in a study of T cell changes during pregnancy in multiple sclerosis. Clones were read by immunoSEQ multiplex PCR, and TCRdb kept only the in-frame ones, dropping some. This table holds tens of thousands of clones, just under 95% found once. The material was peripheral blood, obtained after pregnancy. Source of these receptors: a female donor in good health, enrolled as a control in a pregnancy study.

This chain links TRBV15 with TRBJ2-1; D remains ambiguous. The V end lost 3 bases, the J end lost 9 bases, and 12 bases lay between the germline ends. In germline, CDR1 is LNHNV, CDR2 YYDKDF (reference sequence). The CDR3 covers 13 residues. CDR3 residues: CATSSSTESEQFF. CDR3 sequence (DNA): TGTGCCACCAGCAGCTCAACAGAATCTGAGCAGTTCTTC.

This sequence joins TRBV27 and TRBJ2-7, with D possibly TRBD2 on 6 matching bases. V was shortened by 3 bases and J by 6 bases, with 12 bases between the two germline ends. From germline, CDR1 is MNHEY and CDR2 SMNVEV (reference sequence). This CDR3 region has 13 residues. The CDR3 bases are TGTGCCAGCAGTTTTAGCGGAGACCTCGAGCAGTACTTC. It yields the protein CASSFSGDLEQYF.

Written as DNA, the CDR3 is TGTGCCAGCAGTGAATTGGGACTAGCGGGGAACGAGCAGTACTTC. Its protein is CASSELGLAGNEQYF. The J gene is TRBJ2-7, the V gene TRBV2, with 13 nucleotides matching TRBD2. The CDR3 totals 15 residues. Per the germline V gene, CDR1 is SNHLY and CDR2 is FYNNEI. V dropped 2 bases and J dropped 5; count of bases not matched to a gene: 3. Filled out from reference TRBV2 and TRBJ2-7, the complete variable domain reads EPEVTQTPSHQVTQMGQEVILRCVPISNHLYFYWYRQILGQKVEFLVSFYNNEISEKSEIFDDQFSVERPDGSNFTLKIRSTKLEDSAMYFCASSELGLAGNEQYFGPGTRLTVT.

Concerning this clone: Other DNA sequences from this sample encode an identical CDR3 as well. The CDR3 region is CASSSHQLAAYEQYF. In DNA form, the CDR3 reads TGTGCCAGCAGTTCTCACCAATTAGCGGCCTACGAGCAGTACTTC. The gene calls are TRBV27 and TRBJ2-7, with a possible D match to TRBD2 (6 bases). The CDR3 extends over 15 amino acids. Trimming took 4 bases from V and 2 from J, leaving 15 bases between them. Germline CDR1 and CDR2: MNHEY and SMNVEV (reference sequence).

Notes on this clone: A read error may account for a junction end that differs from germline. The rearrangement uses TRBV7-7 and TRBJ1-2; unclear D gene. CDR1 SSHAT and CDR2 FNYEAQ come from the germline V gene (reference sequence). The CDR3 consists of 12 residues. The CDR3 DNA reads TGTGCTAGCAGCTTAGGTGGCGGCGTTTCCACCTTC. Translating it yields CASSLGGGVSTF.

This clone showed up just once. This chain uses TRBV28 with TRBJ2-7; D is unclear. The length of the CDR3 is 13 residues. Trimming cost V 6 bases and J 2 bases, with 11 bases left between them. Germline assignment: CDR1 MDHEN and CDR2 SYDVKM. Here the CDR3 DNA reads TGTGCCAGCAGCCCGACACCCACCTACGAGCAGTACTTC. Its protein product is CASSPTPTYEQYF.

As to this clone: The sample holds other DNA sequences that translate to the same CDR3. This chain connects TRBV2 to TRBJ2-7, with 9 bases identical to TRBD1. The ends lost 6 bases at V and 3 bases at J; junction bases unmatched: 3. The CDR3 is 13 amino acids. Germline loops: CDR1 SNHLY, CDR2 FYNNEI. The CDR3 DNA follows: TGTGCCAGCAGGGAGGGACAGGGCTACGAGCAGTACTTC. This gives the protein CASREGQGYEQYF.

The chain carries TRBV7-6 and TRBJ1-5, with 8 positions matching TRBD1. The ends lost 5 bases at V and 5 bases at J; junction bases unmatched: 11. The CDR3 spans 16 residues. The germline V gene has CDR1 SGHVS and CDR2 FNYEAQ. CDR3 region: CASSLDGQGGDQPQHF. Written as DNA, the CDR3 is TGTGCCAGCAGCCTCGATGGACAGGGAGGCGATCAGCCCCAGCATTTT.

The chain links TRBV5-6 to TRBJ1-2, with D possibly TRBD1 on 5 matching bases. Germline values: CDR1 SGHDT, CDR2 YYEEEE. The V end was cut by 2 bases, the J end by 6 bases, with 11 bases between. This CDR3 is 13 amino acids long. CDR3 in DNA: TGTGCCAGCAGCTTTCAGGGAAGGGATGGCTACACCTTC. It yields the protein CASSFQGRDGYTF.

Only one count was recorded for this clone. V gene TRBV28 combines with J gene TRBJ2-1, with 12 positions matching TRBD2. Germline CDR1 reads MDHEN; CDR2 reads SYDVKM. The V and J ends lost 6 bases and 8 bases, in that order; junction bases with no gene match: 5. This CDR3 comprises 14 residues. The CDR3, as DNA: TGTGCCAGCAGGGCTAGCGGGAGGGCCCATGAGCAGTTCTTC. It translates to CASRASGRAHEQFF.

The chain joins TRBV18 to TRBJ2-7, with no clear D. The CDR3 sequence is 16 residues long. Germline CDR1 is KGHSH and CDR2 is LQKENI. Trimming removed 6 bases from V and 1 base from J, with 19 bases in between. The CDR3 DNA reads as TGTGCCAGCTCGCCTCCCACCGGGTCTCGTTCCTACGAGCAGTACTTC. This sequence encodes CASSPPTGSRSYEQYF.

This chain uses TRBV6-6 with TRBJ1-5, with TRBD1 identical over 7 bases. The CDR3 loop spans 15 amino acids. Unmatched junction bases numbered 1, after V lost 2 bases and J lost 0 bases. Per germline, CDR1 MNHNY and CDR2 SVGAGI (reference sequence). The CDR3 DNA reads TGTGCCAGCAGTTACGGGACAGCTAGCAATCAGCCCCAGCATTTT. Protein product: CASSYGTASNQPQHF.

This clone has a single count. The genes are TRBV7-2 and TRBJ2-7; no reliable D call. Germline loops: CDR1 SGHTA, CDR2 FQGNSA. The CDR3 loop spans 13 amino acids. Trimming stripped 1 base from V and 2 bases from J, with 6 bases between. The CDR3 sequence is CASSLGRTYEQYF. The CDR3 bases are TGTGCCAGCAGCTTAGGGAGAACCTACGAGCAGTACTTC.

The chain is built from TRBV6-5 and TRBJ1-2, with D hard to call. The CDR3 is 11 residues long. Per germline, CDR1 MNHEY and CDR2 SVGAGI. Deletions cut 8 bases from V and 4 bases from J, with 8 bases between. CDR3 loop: CASRGIYGYTF. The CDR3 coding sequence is TGTGCCAGCCGGGGTATCTATGGCTACACCTTC.

The CDR3 sequence: CASSHSGQGGGEQYF. For the CDR3, the DNA is TGTGCCAGCAGCCACTCGGGCCAGGGGGGTGGTGAGCAGTACTTC. This sequence joins TRBV7-2 and TRBJ2-7, with D possibly TRBD1 on 7 matching bases. From germline, CDR1 is SGHTA and CDR2 FQGNSA. The CDR3 runs to 15 residues. The germline V and J ends were trimmed by 5 bases and 7 bases, with 21 bases remaining between them.

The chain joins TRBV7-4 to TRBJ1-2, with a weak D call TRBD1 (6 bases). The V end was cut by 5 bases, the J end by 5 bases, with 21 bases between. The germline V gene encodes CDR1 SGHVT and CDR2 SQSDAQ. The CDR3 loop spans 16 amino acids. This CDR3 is CASSPTIEGTRYGYTF. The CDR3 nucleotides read TGTGCCAGCAGCCCTACCATTGAAGGGACACGATATGGCTACACCTTC.

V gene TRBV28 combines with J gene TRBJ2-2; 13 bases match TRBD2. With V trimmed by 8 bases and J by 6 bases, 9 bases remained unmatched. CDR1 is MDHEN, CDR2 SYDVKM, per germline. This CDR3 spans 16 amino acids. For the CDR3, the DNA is TGTGCCAGCCAAAAAACGGGACTAGCGGGATCCGGGGAGCTGTTTTTT. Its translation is CASQKTGLAGSGELFF.

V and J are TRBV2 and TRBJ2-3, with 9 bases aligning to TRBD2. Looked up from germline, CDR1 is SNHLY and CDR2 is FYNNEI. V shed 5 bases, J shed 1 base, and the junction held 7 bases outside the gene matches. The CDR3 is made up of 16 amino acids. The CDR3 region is CASSRTLAGRTDTQYF. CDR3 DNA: TGTGCCAGCAGTCGAACCCTAGCGGGGCGCACAGATACGCAGTATTTT.

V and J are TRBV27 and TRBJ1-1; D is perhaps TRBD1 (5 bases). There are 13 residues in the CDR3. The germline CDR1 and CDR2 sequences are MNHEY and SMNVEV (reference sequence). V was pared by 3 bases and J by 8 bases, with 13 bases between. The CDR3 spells CASSLGRRGEAFF. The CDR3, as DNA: TGTGCCAGCAGTTTGGGACGGAGGGGCGAAGCTTTCTTT.

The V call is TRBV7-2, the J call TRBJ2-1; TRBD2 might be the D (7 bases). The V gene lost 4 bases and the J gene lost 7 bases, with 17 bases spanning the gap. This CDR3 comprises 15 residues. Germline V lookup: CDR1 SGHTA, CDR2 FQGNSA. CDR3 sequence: CASSSQGREVNEQFF. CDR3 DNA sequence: TGTGCCAGCAGCTCACAGGGACGGGAGGTTAATGAGCAGTTCTTC.

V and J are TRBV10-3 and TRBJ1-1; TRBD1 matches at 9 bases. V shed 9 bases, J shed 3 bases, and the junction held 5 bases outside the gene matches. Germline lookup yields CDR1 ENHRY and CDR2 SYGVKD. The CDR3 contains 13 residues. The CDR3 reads CAIRDRADTEAFF. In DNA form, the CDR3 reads TGTGCCATAAGGGACAGGGCGGACACTGAAGCTTTCTTT.

The DNA for the CDR3 is TGTGCCAGCAGCCAAGGTAGCGGGGGGGCTGCCGGGGAGCTGTTTTTT. It translates to CASSQGSGGAAGELFF. This chain connects TRBV4-2 to TRBJ2-2; 11 nucleotides agree with TRBD2. Germline values: CDR1 LGHNA, CDR2 YNFKEQ. This CDR3 has 16 amino acids. Trimming at V came to 1 base and at J to 6 bases, leaving 4 bases not matched to a gene.

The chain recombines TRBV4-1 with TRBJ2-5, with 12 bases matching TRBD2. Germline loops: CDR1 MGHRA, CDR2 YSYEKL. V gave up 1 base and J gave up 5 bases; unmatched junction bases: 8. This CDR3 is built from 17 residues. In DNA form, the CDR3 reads TGCGCCAGCAGCCAAGGACTAGCGGGAGATGGAGAGGAGACCCAGTACTTC. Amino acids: CASSQGLAGDGEETQYF.

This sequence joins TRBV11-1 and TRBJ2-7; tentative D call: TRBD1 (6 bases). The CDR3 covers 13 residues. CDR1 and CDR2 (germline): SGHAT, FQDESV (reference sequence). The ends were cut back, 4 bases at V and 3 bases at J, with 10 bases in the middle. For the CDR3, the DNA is TGTGCCAGCAGCTATACAGGGAGCTACGAGCAGTACTTC. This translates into CASSYTGSYEQYF.

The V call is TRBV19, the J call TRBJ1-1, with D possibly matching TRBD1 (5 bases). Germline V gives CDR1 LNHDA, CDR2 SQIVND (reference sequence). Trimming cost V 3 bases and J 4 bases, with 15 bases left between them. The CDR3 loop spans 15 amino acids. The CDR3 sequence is CASSMGRRGGTEAFF. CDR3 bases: TGTGCCAGTAGTATGGGCCGGAGGGGCGGCACTGAAGCTTTCTTT.

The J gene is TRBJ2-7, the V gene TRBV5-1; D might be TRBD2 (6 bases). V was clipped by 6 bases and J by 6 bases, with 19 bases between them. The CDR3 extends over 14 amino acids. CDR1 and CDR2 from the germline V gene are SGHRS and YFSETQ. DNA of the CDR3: TGCGCCAGCAAATGGGAGGCTAGCCGGGGCGAGCAGTACTTC. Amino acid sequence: CASKWEASRGEQYF.

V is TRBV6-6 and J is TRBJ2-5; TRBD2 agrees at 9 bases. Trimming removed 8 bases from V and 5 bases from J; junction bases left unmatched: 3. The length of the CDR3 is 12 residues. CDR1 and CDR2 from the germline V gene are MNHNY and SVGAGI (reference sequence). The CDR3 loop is CASGSGGETQYF. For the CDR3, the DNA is TGTGCCAGCGGGAGCGGGGGGGAGACCCAGTACTTC.

CDR3 protein: CASSLWGTGGKETQYF. The CDR3 bases are TGTGCCAGCAGTTTATGGGGGACGGGGGGAAAGGAGACCCAGTACTTC. V is TRBV28 and J is TRBJ2-5, with 7 bases aligning to TRBD2. The V gene's germline CDR1 is MDHEN and CDR2 SYDVKM. The CDR3 runs 16 residues. After removal of 0 bases from V and 5 bases from J, the junction contained 9 bases not matched to a gene.

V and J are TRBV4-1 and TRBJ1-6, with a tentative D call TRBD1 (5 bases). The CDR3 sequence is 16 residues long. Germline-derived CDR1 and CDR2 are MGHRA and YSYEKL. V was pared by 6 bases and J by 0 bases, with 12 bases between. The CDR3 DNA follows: TGCGCCAGCAGTCAAACAGGAAGCTCCTATAATTCACCCCTCCACTTT. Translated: CASSQTGSSYNSPLHF.

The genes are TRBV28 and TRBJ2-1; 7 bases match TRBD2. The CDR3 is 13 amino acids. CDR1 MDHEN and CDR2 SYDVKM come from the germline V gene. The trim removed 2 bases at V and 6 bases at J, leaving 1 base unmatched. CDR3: CASSLPGGNEQFF. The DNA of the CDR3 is TGTGCCAGCAGTTTACCGGGGGGCAATGAGCAGTTCTTC.

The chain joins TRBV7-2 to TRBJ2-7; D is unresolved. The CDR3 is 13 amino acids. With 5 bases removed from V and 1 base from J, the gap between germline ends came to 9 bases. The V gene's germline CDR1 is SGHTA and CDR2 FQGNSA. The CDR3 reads CASSPHQSYEQYF. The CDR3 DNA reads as TGTGCCAGCAGCCCCCATCAGTCCTACGAGCAGTACTTC.

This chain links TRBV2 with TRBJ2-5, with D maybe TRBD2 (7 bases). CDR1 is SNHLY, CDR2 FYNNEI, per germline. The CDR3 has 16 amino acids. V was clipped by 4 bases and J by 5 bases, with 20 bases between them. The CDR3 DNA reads TGTGCCAGCAGTGGGGGAGGGGGGGGCCTTTGGGAGACCCAGTACTTC. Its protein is CASSGGGGGLWETQYF. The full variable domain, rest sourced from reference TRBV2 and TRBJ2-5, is EPEVTQTPSHQVTQMGQEVILRCVPISNHLYFYWYRQILGQKVEFLVSFYNNEISEKSEIFDDQFSVERPDGSNFTLKIRSTKLEDSAMYFCASSGGGGGLWETQYFGPGTRLLVL.